Sequencing of this T cell receptor beta chain was carried out in a study of cytomegalovirus exposure and HLA in healthy donors. Study at large: A previous analysis identified around 120 million unique TCR beta sequences derived from some 200 million T cells. Genetic ancestry analysis placed around four fifths of the 300 to 400 donors that were genotyped in the Caucasian-associated cluster.

This clone was observed once. Its antigen is not identified. 60 Vbeta and 13 Jbeta primers were used in PCR. The assay was immunoSEQ multiplex PCR, and TCRdb's table has in-frame clones only and misses some. The sample records 100,000 to 150,000 clones, 82% being singletons. Broader study findings: High sensitivity and specificity were reportedly achieved when the classifier diagnosed cytomegalovirus status. Specific recognition of CMV antigens was confirmed in vitro for a few chains (all CMV-associated).

Germline lookup yields CDR1 GTSNPN and CDR2 SVGIG (reference sequence). Trimming cost V 5 bases and J 6 bases, with 14 bases left between them. The CDR3 contains 13 residues. This clonotype was obtained from a boy aged 5-17 years in good health and CMV-seronegative. The sample taken for sequencing was PBMCs. The chain couples TRBV30 to TRBJ1-5; D perhaps matches TRBD1 (6 bases). In nucleotides, the CDR3 is TGTGCCTGGTCCCCAGGGGATCGTCAGCCCCAGCATTTT. This gives the protein CAWSPGDRQPQHF.